Sequencing of this TCR beta chain was carried out in a study of blood T cell repertoires in COVID-19. Study-wide context: In each case, the material was cDNA or gDNA derived from T cells, B-cell-depleted T cells, or PBMCs.

CDR1 is KGHSH, CDR2 LQKENI, per germline. Trimming removed 2 bases from V and 1 base from J, with 10 bases in between. This CDR3 comprises 15 residues. This study enrolled people aged about 18 to 90 from under 25 US geographic areas. Categorization into cohorts depended on clinical history that participants reported. Source study methods: Scientists estimated how many nucleated cells there were by amplifying reference gene primers. The table came from immunoSEQ multiplex PCR; TCRdb's copy has only in-frame clones and leaves some out. The V and J calls and clone size come from that table; D and trimming were worked out from the DNA. Of some 140,000 clones in the sample, 84% are singletons; the top ten hold under 7%.

The sample consisted of PBMCs or T cells enriched from blood (not recorded which). The genes are TRBV18 and TRBJ2-3; possible D gene TRBD2, 7 bases. This receptor was identified in a man in his forties with acute COVID-19. This chain's CDR3 is CASSPGRGGTDTQYF. In DNA, the CDR3 is TGTGCCAGCTCACCAGGGAGGGGGGGCACAGATACGCAGTATTTT.